This T cell receptor beta chain comes out of a study of OX40 agonist ivuxolimab in advanced cancers. The wider study: The dose-escalation cohort was about 86% male, with a mean age of about 56 years, ranging roughly 20 to 80. Three patients showed partial responses: one hepatocellular carcinoma and two cutaneous melanoma cases.

Study-wide findings and caveats: More expanded clones were found, on average, in CD8+ than in CD4+ T cells.

Assay used: immunoSEQ multiplex PCR; TCRdb lists only in-frame clones, some missing. The sample lists about 38,000 clones; over 80% were seen once. A word on this clone: The target antigen is unknown.

The CDR3 totals 19 residues. V was clipped by 2 bases and J by 0 bases, with 23 bases between them. Germline CDR1 and CDR2: GTSNPN and SVGIG (reference sequence). Blood specimens came from baseline, cycle 4 day 1, and cycle 7 day 1. The chain employs TRBV30 and TRBJ1-5; D might be TRBD1 (5 bases). The TCR originated in an adult with an advanced solid tumor such as melanoma, head and neck, liver or kidney cancer. The sample was CD4+ or CD8+ T cells sorted from blood, taken in a trial of the OX40 agonist ivuxolimab. In DNA, the CDR3 is TGTGCCTGGAGTCCCCCGTTCGGGGGATTCAGATTTAGCAATCAGCCCCAGCATTTT. Encoded protein: CAWSPPFGGFRFSNQPQHF.